These T cell receptor beta chains were read from a single sample in a study of blood T cell repertoires in COVID-19. Generated by immunoSEQ multiplex PCR, the TCRdb table keeps only in-frame clones and is missing some. The sample holds a few hundred thousand clones, around nine tenths seen once. Sequenced: peripheral blood. These receptors came from a man aged 35 to 55 who had recovered from COVID-19. Each CDR3 is given with its conserved first and last residue. D genes are given only for firm matches. The size field is filled for only some rows; it gives once, few, many or a size class.

TRBV19,TRBJ2-1,NA,NA,12,TGTGCCAGCTCCCAGGGATACAATGAGCAGTTCTTC,CASSQGYNEQFF
TRBV7-8,TRBJ2-5,TRBD1,once,14,TGTGCCAGCAGTGTTCGGACAGGGGAAGAGACCCAGTACTTC,CASSVRTGEETQYF
TRBV6-2/TRBV6-3,TRBJ2-5,TRBD2,once,18,TGTGCCAGCAGCCTCGCCCGATGGGAGCGGGGTAAAAAAGAGACCCAGTACTTC,CASSLARWERGKKETQYF
TRBV7-2,TRBJ2-7,TRBD2,NA,15,TGTGCCAGCAGCTTAGGACTAGCGGGCTCCTACGAGCAGTACTTC,CASSLGLAGSYEQYF
TRBV27,TRBJ2-5,NA,NA,16,TGTGCCAGCAGTATGGGCCCAGGGTGGGACCAAGAGACCCAGTACTTC,CASSMGPGWDQETQYF
TRBV12-3/TRBV12-4,TRBJ1-3,TRBD1,NA,12,TGTGCCAGCTCCCTCGCCGACAGGGGGATATATTTT,CASSLADRGIYF
TRBV6-5,TRBJ2-7,TRBD1,few,16,TGTGCCAGCAGTTCCCTGACAGGGGTCTACTCCTACGAGCAGTACTTC,CASSSLTGVYSYEQYF
TRBV6-1,TRBJ1-1,NA,NA,14,TGTGCCAGCAGTGAACGGTCAGGGTACACTGAAGCTTTCTTT,CASSERSGYTEAFF
TRBV9,TRBJ2-3,TRBD2,NA,16,TGTGCCAGCAGTGTTAGCGGGGGGGCGGGCACAGATACGCAGTATTTT,CASSVSGGAGTDTQYF
TRBV7-9,TRBJ2-3,TRBD2,NA,15,TGTGCCAGCAGCTTGACCCGCGGGGGGTCCGATACGCAGTATTTT,CASSLTRGGSDTQYF
TRBV7-8,TRBJ1-2,NA,NA,15,TGTGCCAGCAGCCCCGGGGGACGGGTTAACTATGGCTACACCTTC,CASSPGGRVNYGYTF
TRBV7-2,TRBJ2-1,TRBD2,NA,16,TGTGCCAGCAGCTTTCAGACTAGCGGGAGTTTAAATGAGCAGTTCTTC,CASSFQTSGSLNEQFF
TRBV5-8,TRBJ1-5,TRBD1,NA,16,TGTGCCAGCGCCTACTATTCGAGGACAGGGAACCAGCCCCAGCATTTT,CASAYYSRTGNQPQHF
TRBV27,TRBJ2-4,TRBD2,NA,17,TGTGCCAGCAGTTTTAGTCTAGCGGGAGGGTCCAAAAACATTCAGTACTTC,CASSFSLAGGSKNIQYF
TRBV6-6,TRBJ2-1,TRBD2,NA,15,TGTGCCAGCACCGGGGGAGGGGAGAAAGGAAATGAGCAGTTCTTC,CASTGGGEKGNEQFF
TRBV7-2,TRBJ2-7,NA,NA,15,TGTGCCAGCAGTGTTGCAGGGGCCCTCGGGTACGAGCAGTACTTC,CASSVAGALGYEQYF
TRBV9,TRBJ1-1,NA,NA,13,TGTGCCAGCAGCGTAGGGAGGAACACTGAAGCTTTCTTT,CASSVGRNTEAFF
TRBV6-5,TRBJ1-6,NA,NA,14,TGTGCCAGCAGAGAGGGCGGATTAAATTCACCCCTCCACTTT,CASREGGLNSPLHF
TRBV7-2,TRBJ1-2,NA,NA,12,TGTGCCAGCAGCGCCAACAGGGATGGCTACACCTTC,CASSANRDGYTF
TRBV24-1,TRBJ2-7,TRBD1,NA,12,TGTGCCACCCTCGAACAGGGGGACGAGCAGTACTTC,CATLEQGDEQYF
TRBV27,TRBJ1-5,NA,NA,16,TGTGCCAGCAGTTCCTTTCCAGGGAGGAGCAATCAGCCCCAGCATTTT,CASSSFPGRSNQPQHF
TRBV29-1,TRBJ2-6,NA,NA,14,TGCAGCGTTGAACAAGAGTCAGGGGCCAACGTCCTGACTTTC,CSVEQESGANVLTF
TRBV4-2,TRBJ2-3,TRBD2,NA,21,TGTGCCAGCAGCCGTCTGGGACCGCTAGCGGGTTCCCCCCCTAGCACAGATACGCAGTATTTT,CASSRLGPLAGSPPSTDTQYF
TRBV6-2/TRBV6-3,TRBJ1-2,TRBD1,NA,14,TGTGCCAGCAGCGGACAGGGGGCTTGGTATGGCTACACCTTC,CASSGQGAWYGYTF
TRBV2,TRBJ1-6,TRBD1,NA,16,TGTGCCAGCAGTGAAATGAAGGGGACAGGGAGGTCACCCCTCCACTTT,CASSEMKGTGRSPLHF
TRBV7-2,TRBJ2-7,NA,NA,14,TGTGCCAGCAGCTTAGCGCGGTCCACCTACGAGCAGTACTTC,CASSLARSTYEQYF
TRBV7-9,TRBJ2-1,NA,NA,12,TGTGCCAGCAGCCAAACTCTCAATGAGCAGTTCTTC,CASSQTLNEQFF
TRBV10-3,TRBJ2-1,TRBD2,once,16,TGTGCCATCAGTGAGGGACTAGCGGGTCTCTACAATGAGCAGTTCTTC,CAISEGLAGLYNEQFF
TRBV12-3/TRBV12-4,TRBJ2-6,NA,once,11,TGTGCCAGCAGCTACGAACGCGTCCTGACTTTC,CASSYERVLTF
TRBV2,TRBJ2-2,TRBD1,NA,16,TGTGCCCCACGGATTAGGGGGACAGAAGGCACCGGGGAGCTGTTTTTT,CAPRIRGTEGTGELFF
TRBV15,TRBJ1-1,NA,NA,15,TGTGCCACCAGCAGATGGGCAGGGGAAGACACTGAAGCTTTCTTT,CATSRWAGEDTEAFF
TRBV5-1,TRBJ2-3,TRBD2,NA,18,TGCGCCAGCAGCTCTCGACTAGCGGGGGGGCACGTCACAGATACGCAGTATTTT,CASSSRLAGGHVTDTQYF
TRBV19,TRBJ1-5,NA,NA,15,TGTGCCAGTAGTACCAGTTGGTCTAGCAATCAGCCCCAGCATTTT,CASSTSWSSNQPQHF
TRBV19,TRBJ1-4,TRBD1,NA,15,TGTGCCAGTACCCCCCCGGACAGGGAATGGGAAAAACTGTTTTTT,CASTPPDREWEKLFF
TRBV5-1,TRBJ1-1,NA,NA,15,TGCGCCAGCAGCTTGGAGTCAGGGGCCCCCACTGAAGCTTTCTTT,CASSLESGAPTEAFF
TRBV4-3,TRBJ1-4,NA,once,15,TGCGCCAGCAGCCAAGGAATTCGAGGGAATGAAAAACTGTTTTTT,CASSQGIRGNEKLFF
TRBV4-1,TRBJ1-2,TRBD1,NA,16,TGCGCCAGCAGCCACGCGGGACAGGGGGCCTTCCCTGGCTACACCTTC,CASSHAGQGAFPGYTF
TRBV5-1,TRBJ1-1,NA,NA,11,TGCGCCATTGAGGGAAACACTGAAGCTTTCTTT,CAIEGNTEAFF
TRBV5-1,TRBJ1-2,NA,NA,13,TGCGCCAGCAGCTTAGACGGAGACTATGGCTACACCTTC,CASSLDGDYGYTF
TRBV7-9,TRBJ1-2,NA,NA,15,TGTGCCAGCAGCCTGACCGGACAGATAGACTATGGCTACACCTTC,CASSLTGQIDYGYTF
TRBV5-1,TRBJ2-6,TRBD2,NA,19,TGCGCCAGCAGCTGGAATACGCAAACTAGCGGGAGAGAGGCCAACGTCCTGACTTTC,CASSWNTQTSGREANVLTF
TRBV19,TRBJ1-5,NA,NA,14,TGTGCCAGCACCCCGGGGGGATATAATCAGCCCCAGCATTTT,CASTPGGYNQPQHF
TRBV5-1,TRBJ2-7,TRBD2,NA,16,TGCGCCAGCGGGGGTTCTCCGGGACTAGGCCACTACGAGCAGTACTTC,CASGGSPGLGHYEQYF
TRBV24-1,TRBJ2-6,NA,NA,13,TGTGCCACCAGTGATCTTACAGGGCACGTCCTGACTTTC,CATSDLTGHVLTF
TRBV11-2,TRBJ2-1,TRBD2,NA,13,TGTGCCAGCAGCTATACTAGCGGCAATGAGCAGTTCTTC,CASSYTSGNEQFF
TRBV19,TRBJ2-7,NA,once,14,TGTGCCAGTAGTTTGACGACTCCTTCCTACGAGCAGTACTTC,CASSLTTPSYEQYF
TRBV7-2,TRBJ2-7,TRBD1,NA,16,TGTGCCAGCAGCCCGATCCCGGGACAGGGTTCCTACGAGCAGTACTTC,CASSPIPGQGSYEQYF
TRBV11-2,TRBJ1-1,NA,NA,15,TGTGCCAGCAGCTTAGATCTGGGGGGGAACACTGAAGCTTTCTTT,CASSLDLGGNTEAFF
TRBV11-2,TRBJ2-7,TRBD1,few,14,TGTGCCAGCAGCCGGGACAGGGGGTTCTACGAGCAGTACTTC,CASSRDRGFYEQYF
TRBV18,TRBJ1-1,TRBD1,NA,15,TGTGCCAGCTCAGCTAGGGGACAGAAGAGTGCTGAAGCTTTCTTT,CASSARGQKSAEAFF
TRBV5-6,TRBJ2-3,TRBD2,NA,16,TGTGCCAGCAGCTGGATTCGGGGGGACCGTACAGATACGCAGTATTTT,CASSWIRGDRTDTQYF
TRBV5-6,TRBJ2-5,NA,NA,14,TGTGCCAGCAGCCTGGGGTTTTCGGAAGACAACCAGTACTTC,CASSLGFSEDNQYF
TRBV27,TRBJ2-1,NA,NA,18,TGTGCCAGCAGTCCCGGCCCTAGGGAGAGGAGCTCCTACAATGAGCAGTTCTTC,CASSPGPRERSSYNEQFF